This T cell receptor (beta chain) emerged from a study of T-cell reconstitution after alpha-beta-depleted transplantation in children. The V and J ends lost 8 bases and 10 bases respectively, with 24 bases between them. Germline V gene data show CDR1 as SQVTM and CDR2 as ANQGSEA. The CDR3 contains 13 residues. TCRbeta library preparation incorporated unique molecular identifiers. Each CDR3 protein is one row after TCRdb ran MiXCR on the PCR reads. This sample carries about 500,000 distinct CDR3 sequences, 32% of them seen once, and the ten largest clones take more than 2%. This clonotype was picked up many times.

The sequence was collected from a human donor who donated a stem cell graft to a child with aplastic anemia. The V call is TRBV29-1, the J call TRBJ2-7; D is ambiguous. The starting material was PBMCs from the stem cell graft donor, obtained from the stem cell graft. This chain's CDR3 is CSQGHHMQPTQYV. CDR3 DNA sequence: TGCAGCCAAGGGCACCACATGCAACCTACCCAGTACGTC.